The 23 T cell receptor beta chains below were found in one sample sequenced in a study of shared clonotypes between healthy human individuals. Using immunoSEQ multiplex PCR, the repertoire was profiled, and TCRdb retains in-frame clones only, with some absent. Of about 490,000 clones in the sample, approximately 80% were seen once. Sequencing used PBMCs. The receptors come from a woman aged 40-49 years in good health. Some clones in this sample may be carry-over from other donors' samples.

This clone was observed a single time. Relative to the germline gene, one junction end is altered; a read error may explain this. This sequence joins TRBV14 and TRBJ2-7; D call uncertain. Looked up from germline, CDR1 is SGHDN and CDR2 is FVKESK. CDR3 length: 14 amino acids. CDR3 in DNA: TGTGCCAGCAGCCAAGGACCGCTCTCCCACGAGCAGTACTTC. It specifies CASSQGPLSHEQYF.

The CDR3 spells CASSQGTGANEKLFF. The CDR3 DNA reads TGCGCCAGCAGTCAAGGGACAGGGGCTAATGAAAAACTGTTTTTT. The rearrangement uses TRBV5-1 and TRBJ1-4, with 10 nucleotides matching TRBD1. Germline loops: CDR1 SGHRS, CDR2 YFSETQ. CDR3 length equals 15 residues. Trimming cost V 5 bases and J 3 bases; bases outside gene matches: 4.

In the case of this clone: A far larger clone lies a single base away; this is likely a read error. The chain links TRBV7-2 to TRBJ2-1; D is unresolved. The germline gives CDR1 SGHTA, CDR2 FQGNSA. The CDR3 spans 12 residues. V was trimmed by 4 bases and J by 0 bases, leaving 1 base between them. The CDR3 spells CASSYSYNEQFF. The DNA of the CDR3 is TGTGCCAGCAGCTACTCCTACAATGAGCAGTTCTTC.

Comment on this clone: This sample also contains other DNA sequences that code for the same CDR3. The chain joins TRBV9 to TRBJ1-4, with 7 bases aligning to TRBD1. This CDR3 contains 14 residues. Looked up from germline, CDR1 is SGDLS and CDR2 is YYNGEE. Trimming removed 7 bases from V and 3 bases from J; junction bases left unmatched: 6. The CDR3 DNA reads as TGTGCCAGCTCTACCCAGGGGGCTAATGAAAAACTGTTTTTT. Its translation: CASSTQGANEKLFF.

The V gene is TRBV14, the J gene TRBJ2-7; D might be TRBD1 (6 bases). The CDR3 covers 13 residues. The V gene lost 4 bases and the J gene lost 3 bases, with 10 bases spanning the gap. Germline CDR1 and CDR2: SGHDN and FVKESK. CDR3 residues: CASSLGHIYEQYF. CDR3 DNA: TGTGCCAGCAGCCTGGGACATATCTACGAGCAGTACTTC.

CDR3 sequence: CSPVRQGAYNEQFF. Written as DNA, the CDR3 is TGCAGCCCTGTGAGACAGGGTGCCTACAATGAGCAGTTCTTC. This chain uses TRBV29-1 with TRBJ2-1; 7 bases are shared with TRBD1. The CDR3 has 14 amino acids. From germline, CDR1 is SQVTM and CDR2 ANQGSEA. V lost 8 bases and J lost 2; bases outside the gene matches: 9.

V is TRBV9 and J is TRBJ1-5; TRBD1 aligns across 7 bases. The trim removed 1 base at V and 2 bases at J, leaving 0 bases unmatched. CDR3 length: 14 residues. The germline V gene has CDR1 SGDLS and CDR2 YYNGEE. This chain's CDR3 is CASSVQGGNQPQHF. The CDR3 DNA is TGTGCCAGCAGCGTACAGGGGGGCAATCAGCCCCAGCATTTT.

In its sample, this clone was seen a few times. The V and J genes are TRBV15 and TRBJ2-3, with D possibly TRBD1 on 5 matching bases. CDR1 and CDR2 from the germline V gene are LNHNV and YYDKDF (reference sequence). V shed 0 bases and J shed 6 bases, with 13 bases lying between them. The CDR3 loop spans 15 amino acids. CDR3: CATSRETGPSDTQYF. The DNA for the CDR3 is TGTGCCACCAGCAGAGAAACAGGCCCATCGGATACGCAGTATTTT.

This rearrangement joins TRBV19 to TRBJ2-7; a weak D match, TRBD1 (6 bases). The germline V and J ends were trimmed by 5 bases and 0 bases, with 17 bases remaining between them. The CDR3 sequence is 16 residues long. CDR1 LNHDA and CDR2 SQIVND come from the germline V gene (reference sequence). CDR3 sequence reads: CASSPYGQKNSYEQYF. Here the CDR3 DNA reads TGTGCCAGTAGTCCTTACGGACAGAAGAACTCCTACGAGCAGTACTTC.

This chain links TRBV6-1 with TRBJ2-3, with 8 bases fitting TRBD1. Losses at the gene ends were 6 bases for V and 4 bases for J; bases not matched to a gene: 6. Germline V gives CDR1 MNHNS, CDR2 SASEGT. The CDR3 sequence is 14 residues long. CDR3 in DNA: TGTGCCAGCAGGTTAGACAGGGGCCCAGATACGCAGTATTTT. Its protein is CASRLDRGPDTQYF.

This chain links TRBV15 with TRBJ1-5; D gene unclear. V dropped 1 base and J dropped 7 bases, with 8 bases sitting between them. In germline, CDR1 is LNHNV, CDR2 YYDKDF (reference sequence). The CDR3 is 13 amino acids. The CDR3 DNA reads as TGTGCCACCAGCAGAGGGGGTAAGCAGCCCCAGCATTTT. It encodes CATSRGGKQPQHF.

Turning to this clone: At one boundary the junction diverges from the germline segment, which might be a read error. The chain employs TRBV7-7 and TRBJ2-1; D not resolved. Germline CDR1 and CDR2: SSHAT and FNYEAQ (reference sequence). CDR3 length: 13 amino acids. The CDR3 loop reads CASSPTRNNEQFF. DNA of the CDR3: TGTGCTAGCAGCCCCACAAGGAACAATGAGCAGTTCTTC.

CDR3 amino acids: CASSLDLANSNGELFF. For the CDR3, the DNA is TGTGCCAGCAGCTTAGATCTTGCGAATTCTAACGGGGAGCTGTTTTTT. The chain recombines TRBV7-2 with TRBJ2-2; D is uncertain. Trimming cost V 1 base and J 7 bases, with 16 bases left between them. Per germline, CDR1 SGHTA and CDR2 FQGNSA. This CDR3 contains 16 residues. The variable domain in full, completed from reference TRBV7-2 and TRBJ2-2, reads GAGVSQSPSNKVTEKGKDVELRCDPISGHTALYWYRQSLGQGLEFLIYFQGNSAPDKSGLPSDRFSAERTGGSVSTLTIQRTQQEDSAVYLCASSLDLANSNGELFFGEGSRLTVL.

The chain uses TRBV27 and TRBJ2-5; D gene ambiguous. With 8 bases removed from V and 5 bases from J, the gap between germline ends came to 18 bases. The CDR3 totals 14 residues. The germline V gene has CDR1 MNHEY and CDR2 SMNVEV (reference sequence). CDR3 nucleotide sequence: TGTGCCAGCTCCCTTCGAAGGCGGATGGAGACCCAGTACTTC. This gives the protein CASSLRRRMETQYF.

This clone was counted ten times or more. This sequence joins TRBV7-8 and TRBJ2-2, with TRBD2 matching 11 bases. V lost 5 bases, J lost 9 bases, and 8 bases stayed unmatched. CDR1 is SGHVS and CDR2 is FQNEAQ in the germline V gene. This CDR3 contains 15 residues. The DNA of the CDR3 is TGTGCCAGCAGCGCCGGGGGACTAGCGGCTTGGGAGCTGTTTTTT. As protein: CASSAGGLAAWELFF.

V gene TRBV27 combines with J gene TRBJ2-5; 9 nucleotides line up with TRBD2. V shed 2 bases, J shed 5 bases, and the junction held 6 bases outside the gene matches. The CDR3 is made up of 15 amino acids. The germline V gene encodes CDR1 MNHEY and CDR2 SMNVEV (reference sequence). This CDR3 reads CASSLSRGRGETQYF. The CDR3, as DNA: TGTGCCAGCAGTTTAAGTCGCGGGAGGGGGGAGACCCAGTACTTC.

The genes are TRBV10-3 and TRBJ1-4; tentative D call: TRBD1 (5 bases). The CDR3 runs 13 residues. From germline, CDR1 is ENHRY and CDR2 SYGVKD. The ends were cut back, 6 bases at V and 8 bases at J, with 13 bases in the middle. CDR3 sequence (DNA): TGTGCCATCAGGGGCAGGGATGGGGAAAAACTGTTTTTT. This codes for CAIRGRDGEKLFF.

This chain uses TRBV4-1 with TRBJ2-4; 9 bases match TRBD2. CDR1 MGHRA and CDR2 YSYEKL come from the germline V gene. CDR3 length equals 18 residues. J was trimmed by 2 bases and V by 1 base; bases with no gene match: 9. The CDR3 bases are TGCGCCAGCAGCCAAGTTACTAGCGGGCTAGTAACCAAAAACATTCAGTACTTC. Its translation: CASSQVTSGLVTKNIQYF.

The gene calls are TRBV30 and TRBJ2-3; tentatively, D is TRBD2 (5 bases). With 4 bases removed from V and 5 bases from J, the gap between germline ends came to 10 bases. The germline gives CDR1 GTSNPN, CDR2 SVGIG (reference sequence). The CDR3 runs to 12 residues. The CDR3 DNA is TGTGCCTGGACGACCGGGATAGATACGCAGTATTTT. This gives the protein CAWTTGIDTQYF.

The chain uses TRBV28 and TRBJ1-3, with no clear D. The V end lost 4 bases, the J end lost 0 bases, and 10 bases lay between the germline ends. This CDR3 contains 15 residues. Germline V gene sequence: CDR1 MDHEN, CDR2 SYDVKM. CDR3 sequence: CASSSDSYSGNTIYF. The DNA for the CDR3 is TGTGCCAGCAGTTCAGACTCATACTCTGGAAACACCATATATTTT.

This clone was seen ten or more times. This rearrangement joins TRBV7-8 to TRBJ1-5, with 7 bases matching TRBD1. The V and J ends lost 6 bases and 0 bases, in that order; junction bases with no gene match: 11. Germline CDR1 reads SGHVS; CDR2 reads FQNEAQ. The CDR3 extends over 17 amino acids. As DNA, the CDR3 is TGTGCCAGCAGTTACCGGGACAGAACTTATAGCAATCAGCCCCAGCATTTT. Amino acid sequence: CASSYRDRTYSNQPQHF. The entire variable domain, with the rest obtained from reference TRBV7-8 and TRBJ1-5, is as follows: GAGVSQSPRYKVAKRGQDVALRCDPISGHVSLFWYQQALGQGPEFLTYFQNEAQLDKSGLPSDRFFAERPEGSVSTLKIQRTQQEDSAVYLCASSYRDRTYSNQPQHFGDGTRLSIL.

The J gene is TRBJ1-2, the V gene TRBV9; D call uncertain. The germline CDR1 and CDR2 sequences are SGDLS and YYNGEE. Trimming pared 3 bases from V and 14 bases from J, leaving 26 bases between. The CDR3 contains 15 residues. The CDR3 spells CASSGGTGLILLLTF. CDR3 DNA sequence: TGTGCCAGCAGCGGGGGTACGGGTCTAATCCTTCTATTGACCTTC.

This chain connects TRBV7-2 to TRBJ2-7; TRBD1 is a possible D gene (6 bases). Trimming took off 5 bases at V and 2 bases at J, with 7 bases between the two ends. This CDR3 contains 12 residues. Per germline, CDR1 SGHTA and CDR2 FQGNSA. CDR3: CASSGQTYEQYF. As DNA, the CDR3 is TGTGCCAGCAGCGGACAGACCTACGAGCAGTACTTC.